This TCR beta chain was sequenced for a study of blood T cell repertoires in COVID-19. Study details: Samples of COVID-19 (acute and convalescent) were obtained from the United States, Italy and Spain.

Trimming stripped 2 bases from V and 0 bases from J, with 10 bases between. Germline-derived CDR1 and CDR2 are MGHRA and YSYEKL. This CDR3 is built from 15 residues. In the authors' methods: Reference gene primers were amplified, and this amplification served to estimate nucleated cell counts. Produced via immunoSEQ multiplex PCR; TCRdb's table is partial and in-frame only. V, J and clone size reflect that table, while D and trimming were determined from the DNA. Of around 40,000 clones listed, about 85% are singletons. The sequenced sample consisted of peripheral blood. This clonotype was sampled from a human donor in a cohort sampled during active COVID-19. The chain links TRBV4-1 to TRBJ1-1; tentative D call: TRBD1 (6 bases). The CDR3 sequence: CASSQTGLLNTEAFF. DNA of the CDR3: TGCGCCAGCAGCCAAACAGGGCTTCTGAACACTGAAGCTTTCTTT.